This entry lists 5 T cell receptor beta chains sequenced from one sample in a study of low-dose radiotherapy and immunotherapy resistance in tumors. Covering alpha and beta chains, TRAV- and TRBV-specific primers were used for the first-strand cDNA. It was with a constant-region primer and a V-primer adapter that TCRs were amplified over roughly 19 PCR cycles. TCRdb recomputed calls from the reads with MiXCR, one row per CDR3 protein. This sample has under 95,000 distinct CDR3 sequences, with roughly 17% found just once. Time point: after trial treatment. Sample treatment: LDRT plus nivolumab, ipilimumab, low-dose cyclophosphamide and aspirin (RACIN trial). The sample here was PBMCs, taken after low-dose radiotherapy plus immunotherapy. All receptors derive from a male donor with prostate cancer.

This clonotype was observed many times. The rearrangement links TRBV3-1 to TRBJ1-4; 7 positions match TRBD1. Germline V CDR1 and CDR2: LGHDT, YNNKEL (reference sequence). The length of the CDR3 is 15 residues. V dropped 2 bases and J dropped 8; count of bases not matched to a gene: 8. Here the CDR3 reads CASSQTGTVTEKLFF. CDR3 nucleotides: TGTGCCAGCAGCCAAACCGGGACAGTCACCGAAAAACTGTTTTTT. Drawing the rest from reference TRBV3-1 and TRBJ1-4, the complete variable domain is DTAVSQTPKYLVTQMGNDKSIKCEQNLGHDTMYWYKQDSKKFLKIMFSYNNKELIINETVPNRFSPKSPDKAHLNLHINSLELGDSAVYFCASSQTGTVTEKLFFGSGTQLSVL.

This clonotype came up many times. The rearrangement links TRBV19 to TRBJ1-6; D not certain. Trimming stripped 7 bases from V and 9 bases from J, with 13 bases between. Germline loops: CDR1 LNHDA, CDR2 SQIVND (reference sequence). The CDR3 spans 13 residues. The CDR3 is CASMRTAGSPLHF. The CDR3 DNA is TGTGCCAGTATGCGCACGGCCGGTTCACCCCTCCACTTT.

This clonotype was seen ten or more times. V gene TRBV4-1 combines with J gene TRBJ2-7, with 11 positions matching TRBD1. Germline loops: CDR1 MGHRA, CDR2 YSYEKL. The CDR3 has 16 residues. Trimming at V came to 4 bases and at J to 6 bases, leaving 11 bases not matched to a gene. This CDR3 is CASSRGQDRGQAEQYF. CDR3 bases: TGCGCCAGCAGCCGGGGGCAGGACAGGGGGCAGGCCGAGCAGTACTTC.

This clonotype was counted ten times or more. This chain joins TRBV28 and TRBJ2-5, with 11 bases identical to TRBD2. This CDR3 region has 16 residues. From germline, CDR1 is MDHEN and CDR2 SYDVKM. This chain's CDR3 is CATIAGGIRPSETQYF. The CDR3 nucleotides are TGTGCTACTATAGCGGGAGGGATTAGGCCTTCGGAGACCCAGTACTTC.

Remarks on this clonotype: This likely reflects a read error, since a far larger clone is one base away. This chain joins TRBV26 and TRBJ1-1; no DNA check was done on the table's D call, TRBD1. TRBV26 is noted as a pseudogene. The CDR3 has 17 amino acids. In nucleotides, the CDR3 is TGTGCCAGCAGGGGAGACAGTGGAATTAAAGAAGACACTGAAGCTTTCTTT. Its protein is CASRGDSGIKEDTEAFF.